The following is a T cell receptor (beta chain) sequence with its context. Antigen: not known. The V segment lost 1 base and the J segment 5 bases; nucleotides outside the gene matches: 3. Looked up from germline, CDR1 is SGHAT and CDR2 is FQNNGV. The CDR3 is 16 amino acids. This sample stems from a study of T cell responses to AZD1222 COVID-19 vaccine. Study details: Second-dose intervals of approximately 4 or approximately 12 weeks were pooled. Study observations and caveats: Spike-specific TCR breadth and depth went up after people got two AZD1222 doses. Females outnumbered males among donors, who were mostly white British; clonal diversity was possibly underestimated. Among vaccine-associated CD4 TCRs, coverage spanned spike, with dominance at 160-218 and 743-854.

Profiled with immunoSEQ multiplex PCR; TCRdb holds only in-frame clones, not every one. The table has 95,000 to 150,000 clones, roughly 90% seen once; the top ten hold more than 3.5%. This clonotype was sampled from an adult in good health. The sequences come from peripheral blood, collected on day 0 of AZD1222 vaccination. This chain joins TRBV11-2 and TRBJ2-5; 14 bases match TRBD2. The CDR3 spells CASSLGTSGGHETQYF. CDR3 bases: TGTGCCAGCAGCTTAGGGACTAGCGGGGGGCATGAGACCCAGTACTTC.